These T cell receptor beta chains were read from a single sample in a study of graft-versus-host responses after intestinal transplantation. Sequencing used immunoSEQ multiplex PCR; TCRdb keeps in-frame clones, though not all of them. Of 40,000 or so clones listed, 90% to 95% were seen once; the top ten hold 3.6%. This specimen consisted of PBMCs, obtained less than 750 days after intestinal transplantation. The receptors were gathered from a human patient who received an intestinal transplant, so some T cells may come from the graft donor. Both conserved end residues are part of each CDR3. The D gene is left open where the match is weak. Clone size is stated in some rows and not others, as once, few, many or a class when expanded.

abundance	v_gene	d_gene	j_gene	CDR3nt	CDR3aa
.	TRBV2	.	TRBJ2-1	TGTGCCAGTCTGGACGTGAACCTCTCCTACAATGAGCAGTTCTTC	CASLDVNLSYNEQFF
.	TRBV19	.	TRBJ2-7	TGTGCCAGTAGTGGACCTGCCACCTACGAGCAGTACTTC	CASSGPATYEQYF
.	TRBV5-6	.	TRBJ2-7	TGTGCCAGCAGCCTCTACTACGAGCAGTACTTC	CASSLYYEQYF
once	TRBV7-3	TRBD2	TRBJ2-7	TGTGCCAGCAGCCCCCGCGGGGGGAACTACGAGCAGTACTTC	CASSPRGGNYEQYF
.	TRBV2	TRBD1	TRBJ1-2	TGTGCCAGCAGCGCGAGGGACAGCGGGGATGGCTACACCTTC	CASSARDSGDGYTF
few	TRBV5-1	.	TRBJ2-2	TGCGCCAGCAGCTTGTCCCCCGGGGATATGAACACCGGGGAGCTGTTTTTT	CASSLSPGDMNTGELFF
.	TRBV10-2	.	TRBJ2-6	TGCGCCAGCTCGGACGGTCCACACTCTTCTGGGGCCAACGTCCTGACTTTC	CASSDGPHSSGANVLTF
.	TRBV30	.	TRBJ1-6	TGTGCCTGGAGTGTCACCCGGGGGAATTCACCCCTCCACTTT	CAWSVTRGNSPLHF
.	TRBV5-4	.	TRBJ2-3	TGTGCCAGCAGCTTGGATCGGGGTCTCACAGATACGCAGTATTTT	CASSLDRGLTDTQYF
.	TRBV9	TRBD2	TRBJ2-2	TGTGCCAGCAGCGTAGAAGCCGCCTTAGCGGGGGCCGGTGGCACCGGGGAGCTGTTTTTT	CASSVEAALAGAGGTGELFF
.	TRBV5-1	.	TRBJ1-5	TGCGCCAGCAGCCCCGGAACTAGCAATCAGCCCCAGCATTTT	CASSPGTSNQPQHF
.	TRBV25-1	.	TRBJ1-1	TGTGCCAGCAGTGCATCCGGGACGGGGCACACTGAAGCTTTCTTT	CASSASGTGHTEAFF
.	TRBV11-1	.	TRBJ1-1	TGTGCCAGCAGCTCGGGACTATTGAACACTGAAGCTTTCTTT	CASSSGLLNTEAFF
.	TRBV6-1	.	TRBJ2-7	TGTGCCAGCAGTGTGGCGGACACATGGGATCCCACCGAGCAGTACTTC	CASSVADTWDPTEQYF
.	TRBV19	.	TRBJ1-5	TGTGCCAGTAAACCAATTCACAGGGTTGGGAGCAATCAGCCCCAGCATTTT	CASKPIHRVGSNQPQHF
.	TRBV11-1	.	TRBJ2-7	TGTGCCAGCAGCCCCCCCGGGCAGGTCAGGTCCTACGAGCAGTACTTC	CASSPPGQVRSYEQYF
.	TRBV15	TRBD2	TRBJ2-7	TGTGCCACCAGCAGAGATCGGCGGGAGGCCGTCTACGAGCAGTACTTC	CATSRDRREAVYEQYF
.	TRBV19	.	TRBJ1-2	TGTGCCAGTAGTATTTGGGGTTCATCCAATTATGGCTACACCTTC	CASSIWGSSNYGYTF
.	TRBV7-6	.	TRBJ1-4	TGTGCCAGCAGCTTAGACCGAGGGTTGGTCGATAATGAAAAACTGTTTTTT	CASSLDRGLVDNEKLFF
.	TRBV28	.	TRBJ2-7	TGTGCCAGCAGTTTATTTTACCGGGCGAGCTCCTACGAGCAGTACTTC	CASSLFYRASSYEQYF
.	TRBV7-9	TRBD1	TRBJ2-1	TGTGCCAGCAGCCCCCACCCGACAGGGGGACAGTTCTTC	CASSPHPTGGQFF
.	TRBV6-5	.	TRBJ2-7	TGTGCCAGCAGTTACTCGAAGAAAAGGAGGAACTACGAGCAGTACTTC	CASSYSKKRRNYEQYF
.	TRBV2	.	TRBJ1-6	TGTGCCAGCAGCTCGTTACATTCACCCCTCCACTTT	CASSSLHSPLHF
few	TRBV7-3	TRBD2	TRBJ2-3	TGTGCCAGCAGCTTAGTTTCCGGGGGGGCAGATACGCAGTATTTT	CASSLVSGGADTQYF
.	TRBV9	.	TRBJ2-3	TGTGCCAGCAGCGTAGGTGCCAGAGATACGCAGTATTTT	CASSVGARDTQYF